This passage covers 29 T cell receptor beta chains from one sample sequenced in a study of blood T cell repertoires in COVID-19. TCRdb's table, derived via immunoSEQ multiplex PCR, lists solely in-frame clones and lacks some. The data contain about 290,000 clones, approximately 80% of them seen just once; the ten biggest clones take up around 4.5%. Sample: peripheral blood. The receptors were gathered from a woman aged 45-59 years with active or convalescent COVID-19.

Written as DNA, the CDR3 is TGTGCCAGCAGTTTATTAGCAGGGGCGCCCTACGAGCAGTACTTC. It yields the protein CASSLLAGAPYEQYF. The chain joins TRBV27 to TRBJ2-7, with a possible D match to TRBD1 (6 bases). CDR3 length: 15 residues. V lost 1 base and J lost 2, with 12 bases in between. The germline CDR1 and CDR2 sequences are MNHEY and SMNVEV (reference sequence).

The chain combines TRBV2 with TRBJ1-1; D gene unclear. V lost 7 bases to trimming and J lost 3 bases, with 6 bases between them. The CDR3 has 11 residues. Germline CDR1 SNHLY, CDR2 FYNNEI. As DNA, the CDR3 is TGTGCCAGCAACTCGTACACTGAAGCTTTCTTT. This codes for CASNSYTEAFF.

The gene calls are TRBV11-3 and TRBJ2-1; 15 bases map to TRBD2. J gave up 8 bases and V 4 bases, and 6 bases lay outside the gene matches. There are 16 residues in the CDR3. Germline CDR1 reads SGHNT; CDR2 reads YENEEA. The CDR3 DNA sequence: TGTGCCAGCAGCTCCTCTGGGACTAGCGGGAGGCATGAGCAGTTCTTC. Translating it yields CASSSSGTSGRHEQFF. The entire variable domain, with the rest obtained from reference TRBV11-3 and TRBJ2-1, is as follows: EAGVVQSPRYKIIEKKQPVAFWCNPISGHNTLYWYLQNLGQGPELLIRYENEEAVDDSQLPKDRFSAERLKGVDSTLKIQPAELGDSAVYLCASSSSGTSGRHEQFFGPGTRLTVL.

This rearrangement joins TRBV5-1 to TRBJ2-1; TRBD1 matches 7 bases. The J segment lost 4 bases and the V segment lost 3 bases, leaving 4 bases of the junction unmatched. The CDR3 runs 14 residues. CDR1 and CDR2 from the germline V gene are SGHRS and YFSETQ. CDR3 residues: CASSSGTVYNEQFF. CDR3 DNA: TGCGCCAGCAGCTCGGGGACAGTTTACAATGAGCAGTTCTTC.

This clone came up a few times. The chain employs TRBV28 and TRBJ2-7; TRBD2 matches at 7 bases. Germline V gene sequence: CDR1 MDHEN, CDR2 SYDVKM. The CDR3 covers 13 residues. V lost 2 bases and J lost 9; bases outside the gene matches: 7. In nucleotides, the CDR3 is TGTGCCAGCAGTTTAGGGGGGGTAGAGGGGCAGTACTTC. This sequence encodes CASSLGGVEGQYF.

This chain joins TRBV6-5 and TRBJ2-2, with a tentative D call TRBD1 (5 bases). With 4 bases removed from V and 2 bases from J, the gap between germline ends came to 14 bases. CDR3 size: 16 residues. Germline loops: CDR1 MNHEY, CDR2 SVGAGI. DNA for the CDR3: TGTGCCAGCAGTTTATTAAACAGGCCCAACACCGGGGAGCTGTTTTTT. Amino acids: CASSLLNRPNTGELFF.

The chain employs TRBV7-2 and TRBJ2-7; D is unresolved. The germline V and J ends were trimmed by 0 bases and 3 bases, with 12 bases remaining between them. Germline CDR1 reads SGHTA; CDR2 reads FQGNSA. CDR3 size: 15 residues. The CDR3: CASSLAGSGFYEQYF. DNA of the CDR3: TGTGCCAGCAGCTTAGCGGGTTCAGGCTTCTACGAGCAGTACTTC.

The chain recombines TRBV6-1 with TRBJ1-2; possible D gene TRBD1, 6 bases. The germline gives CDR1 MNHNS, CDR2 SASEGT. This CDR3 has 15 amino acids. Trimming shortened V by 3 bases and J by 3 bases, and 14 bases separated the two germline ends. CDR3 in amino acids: CASSDSPGAYYGYTF. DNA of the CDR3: TGTGCCAGCAGTGATTCGCCAGGGGCATACTATGGCTACACCTTC.

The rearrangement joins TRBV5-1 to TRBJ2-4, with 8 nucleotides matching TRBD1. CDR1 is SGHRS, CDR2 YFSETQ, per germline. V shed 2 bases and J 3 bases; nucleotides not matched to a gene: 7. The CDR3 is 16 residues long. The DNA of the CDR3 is TGCGCCAGCAGCTTAGCGGGTACAGGGGGCAAAAACATTCAGTACTTC. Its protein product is CASSLAGTGGKNIQYF.

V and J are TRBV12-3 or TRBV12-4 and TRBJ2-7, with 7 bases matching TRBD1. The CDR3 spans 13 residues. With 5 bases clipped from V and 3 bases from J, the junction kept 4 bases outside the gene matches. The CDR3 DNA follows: TGTGCCAGCAGTCCAGGGACAGACTACGAGCAGTACTTC. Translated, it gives CASSPGTDYEQYF.

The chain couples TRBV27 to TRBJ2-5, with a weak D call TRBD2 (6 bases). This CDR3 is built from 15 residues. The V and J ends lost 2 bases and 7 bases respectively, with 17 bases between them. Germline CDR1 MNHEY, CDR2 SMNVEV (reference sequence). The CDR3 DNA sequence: TGTGCCAGCAGTTTAAATAGCGGCCTTGGGGGGACCCAGTACTTC. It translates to CASSLNSGLGGTQYF.

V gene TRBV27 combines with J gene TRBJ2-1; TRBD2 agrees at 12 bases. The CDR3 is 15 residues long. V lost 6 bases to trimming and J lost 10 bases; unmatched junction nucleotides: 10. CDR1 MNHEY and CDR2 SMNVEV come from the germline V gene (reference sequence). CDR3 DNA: TGTGCCAGCAGAATGACTAGCGGGAGTTTAGGGGAGCAGTTCTTC. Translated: CASRMTSGSLGEQFF.

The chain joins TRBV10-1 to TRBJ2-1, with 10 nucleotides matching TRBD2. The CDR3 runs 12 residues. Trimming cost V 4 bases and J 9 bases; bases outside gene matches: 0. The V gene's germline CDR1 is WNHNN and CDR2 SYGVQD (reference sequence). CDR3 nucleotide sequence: TGCGCCAGCAGTGTAGCGGGGGGTGAGCAGTTCTTC. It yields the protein CASSVAGGEQFF.

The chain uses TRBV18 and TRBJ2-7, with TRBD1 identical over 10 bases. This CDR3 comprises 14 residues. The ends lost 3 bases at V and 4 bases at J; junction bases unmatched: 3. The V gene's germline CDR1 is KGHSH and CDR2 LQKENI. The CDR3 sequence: CASSPAGQGYEQYF. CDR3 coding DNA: TGTGCCAGCTCACCGGCGGGACAGGGGTACGAGCAGTACTTC.

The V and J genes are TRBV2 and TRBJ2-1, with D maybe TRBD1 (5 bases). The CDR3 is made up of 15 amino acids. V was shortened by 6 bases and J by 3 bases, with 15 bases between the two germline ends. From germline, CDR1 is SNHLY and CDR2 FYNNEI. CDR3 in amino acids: CASSKTDYYYNEQFF. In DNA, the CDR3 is TGTGCCAGCAGCAAGACAGATTATTACTACAATGAGCAGTTCTTC.

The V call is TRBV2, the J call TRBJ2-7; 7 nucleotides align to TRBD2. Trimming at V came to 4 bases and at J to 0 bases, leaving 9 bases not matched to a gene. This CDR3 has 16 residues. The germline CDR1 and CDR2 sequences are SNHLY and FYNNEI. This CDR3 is CASSGGLRDRSYEQYF. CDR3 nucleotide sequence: TGTGCCAGCAGTGGGGGACTACGTGACCGCTCCTACGAGCAGTACTTC. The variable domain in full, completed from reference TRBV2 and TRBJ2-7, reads EPEVTQTPSHQVTQMGQEVILRCVPISNHLYFYWYRQILGQKVEFLVSFYNNEISEKSEIFDDQFSVERPDGSNFTLKIRSTKLEDSAMYFCASSGGLRDRSYEQYFGPGTRLTVT.

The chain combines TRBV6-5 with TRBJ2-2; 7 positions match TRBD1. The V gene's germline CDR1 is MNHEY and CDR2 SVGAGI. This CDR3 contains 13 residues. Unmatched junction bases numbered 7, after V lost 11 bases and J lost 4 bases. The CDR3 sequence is CASRTGATGELFF. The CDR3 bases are TGTGCCTCTAGGACAGGCGCCACCGGGGAGCTGTTTTTT.

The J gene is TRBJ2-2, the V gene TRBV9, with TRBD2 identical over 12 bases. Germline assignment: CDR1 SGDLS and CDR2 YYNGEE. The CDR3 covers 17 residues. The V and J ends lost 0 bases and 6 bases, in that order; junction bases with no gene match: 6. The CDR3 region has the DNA TGTGCCAGCAGCGTAGGGCTAGCGGGAGGGCCGGCCGGGGAGCTGTTTTTT. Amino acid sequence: CASSVGLAGGPAGELFF.

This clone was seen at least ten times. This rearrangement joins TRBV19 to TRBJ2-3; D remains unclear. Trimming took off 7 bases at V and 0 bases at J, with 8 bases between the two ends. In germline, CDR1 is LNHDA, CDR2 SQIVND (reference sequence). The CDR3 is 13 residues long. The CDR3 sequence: CASTRRSTDTQYF. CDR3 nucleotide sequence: TGTGCCAGTACTCGGCGGAGCACAGATACGCAGTATTTT. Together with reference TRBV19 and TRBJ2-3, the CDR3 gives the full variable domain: DGGITQSPKYLFRKEGQNVTLSCEQNLNHDAMYWYRQDPGQGLRLIYYSQIVNDFQKGDIAEGYSVSREKKESFPLTVTSAQKNPTAFYLCASTRRSTDTQYFGPGTRLTVL.

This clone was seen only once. CDR3 DNA sequence: TGTGCCAGCAGCCAAGACAAACTAGCGGGAGCTGGGTACATTCAGTACTTC. As protein: CASSQDKLAGAGYIQYF. The V call is TRBV3-1 (or the pseudogene TRBV3-2), the J call TRBJ2-4; 11 bases agree with TRBD2. The CDR3 covers 17 residues. Looked up from germline, CDR1 is LGHDT and CDR2 is YNNKEL (reference sequence). With 0 bases clipped from V and 8 bases from J, the junction kept 9 bases outside the gene matches.

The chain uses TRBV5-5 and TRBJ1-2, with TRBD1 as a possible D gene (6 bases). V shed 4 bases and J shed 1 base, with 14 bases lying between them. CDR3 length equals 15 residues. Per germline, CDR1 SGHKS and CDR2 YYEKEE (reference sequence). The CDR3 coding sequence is TGTGCCAGCAGCCCGTCAACAGGGCATAACTATGGCTACACCTTC. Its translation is CASSPSTGHNYGYTF.

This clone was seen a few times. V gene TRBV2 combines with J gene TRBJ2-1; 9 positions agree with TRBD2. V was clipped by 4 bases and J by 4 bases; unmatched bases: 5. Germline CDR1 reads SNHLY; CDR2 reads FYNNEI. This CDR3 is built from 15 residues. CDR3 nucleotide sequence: TGTGCCAGCAGTGCCGTTAGCGGGAGTTACAATGAGCAGTTCTTC. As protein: CASSAVSGSYNEQFF.

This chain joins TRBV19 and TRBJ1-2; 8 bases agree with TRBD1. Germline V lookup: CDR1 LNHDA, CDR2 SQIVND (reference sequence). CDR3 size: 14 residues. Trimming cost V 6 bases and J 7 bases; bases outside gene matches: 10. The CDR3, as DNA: TGTGCCAGTAGACCGGACAGGGAAGGGCTTGGCTACACCTTC. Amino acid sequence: CASRPDREGLGYTF.

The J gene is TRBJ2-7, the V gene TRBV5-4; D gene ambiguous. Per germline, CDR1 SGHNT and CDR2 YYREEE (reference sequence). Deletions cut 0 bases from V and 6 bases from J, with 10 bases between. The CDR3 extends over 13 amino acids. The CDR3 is CASSLAQFGEQYF. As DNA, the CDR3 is TGTGCCAGCAGCTTGGCACAGTTCGGCGAGCAGTACTTC.

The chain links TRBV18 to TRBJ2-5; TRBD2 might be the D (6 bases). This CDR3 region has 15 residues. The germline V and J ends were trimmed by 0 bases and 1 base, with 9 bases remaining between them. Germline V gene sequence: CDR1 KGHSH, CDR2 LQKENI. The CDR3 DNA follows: TGTGCCAGCTCACCACCGTCGGGAGCCCAAGAGACCCAGTACTTC. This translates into CASSPPSGAQETQYF.

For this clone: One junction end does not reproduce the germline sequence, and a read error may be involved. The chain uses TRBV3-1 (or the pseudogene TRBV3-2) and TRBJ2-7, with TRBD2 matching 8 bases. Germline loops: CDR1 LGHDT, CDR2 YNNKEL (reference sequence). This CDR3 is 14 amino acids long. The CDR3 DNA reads TGTGCCAGCAGCCAAAGGACTAGCTCCTTCGAGCAGTACTTC. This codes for CASSQRTSSFEQYF.

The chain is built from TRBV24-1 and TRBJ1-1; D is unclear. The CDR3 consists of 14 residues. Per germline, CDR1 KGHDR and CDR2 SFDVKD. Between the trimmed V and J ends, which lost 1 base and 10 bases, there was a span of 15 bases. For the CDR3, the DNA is TGTGCCACCAGTGATTTTCGATCCGGTCGAGGAGCTTTCTTT. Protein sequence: CATSDFRSGRGAFF.

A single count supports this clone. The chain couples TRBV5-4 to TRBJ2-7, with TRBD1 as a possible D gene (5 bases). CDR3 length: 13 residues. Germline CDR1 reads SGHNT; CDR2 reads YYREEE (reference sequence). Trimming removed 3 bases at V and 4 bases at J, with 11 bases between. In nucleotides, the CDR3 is TGTGCCAGCAGCTCCCCCCCAGGGTACGAGCAGTACTTC. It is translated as CASSSPPGYEQYF.

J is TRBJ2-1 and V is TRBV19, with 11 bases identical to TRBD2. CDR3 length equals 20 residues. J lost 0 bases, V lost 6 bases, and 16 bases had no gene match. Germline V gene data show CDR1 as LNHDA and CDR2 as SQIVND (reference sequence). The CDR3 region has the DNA TGTGCCAGTAGCCCCCGACAGGCCAGACTAGCGGGGAGCTCCTACAATGAGCAGTTCTTC. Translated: CASSPRQARLAGSSYNEQFF.